This TCR beta chain was identified during a study of OX40 agonist ivuxolimab in advanced cancers. On the study more broadly: Partial responses were observed in three patients, of whom one had hepatocellular carcinoma and two had cutaneous melanoma.

Points from the study as a whole: Among the lowest peripheral clonal expansion occurred in 0.1-3.0 mg/kg partial responders.

The CDR3 extends over 15 amino acids. The germline gives CDR1 MDHEN, CDR2 SYDVKM. Trimming removed 2 bases from V and 7 bases from J, with 17 bases in between. Clones were sequenced by immunoSEQ multiplex PCR, and TCRdb holds only the in-frame ones, with some missing. Seen here are 58,000 or so clones, roughly nine tenths observed once, and the top ten hold 12%. A remark on this clone: The target antigen is unknown.

The chain has TRBV28 and TRBJ1-2; D is possibly TRBD1 (6 bases). The TCR was taken from an adult with an advanced solid tumor such as melanoma, head and neck, liver or kidney cancer. The specimen comprised CD4+ or CD8+ T cells sorted from blood, sampled in a trial of the OX40 agonist ivuxolimab. The CDR3 here is CASSLDGIQGRGYTF. The CDR3 coding sequence is TGTGCCAGCAGTTTAGATGGGATACAGGGACGTGGCTACACCTTC.